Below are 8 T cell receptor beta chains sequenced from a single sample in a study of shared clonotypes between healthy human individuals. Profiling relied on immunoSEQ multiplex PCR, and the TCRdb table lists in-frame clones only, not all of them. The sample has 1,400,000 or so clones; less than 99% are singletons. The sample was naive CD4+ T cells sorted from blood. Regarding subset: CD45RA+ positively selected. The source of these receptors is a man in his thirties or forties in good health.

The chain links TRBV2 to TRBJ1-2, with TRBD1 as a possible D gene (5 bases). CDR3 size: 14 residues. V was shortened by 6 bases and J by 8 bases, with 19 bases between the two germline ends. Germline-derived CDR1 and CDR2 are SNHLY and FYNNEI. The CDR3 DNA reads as TGTGCCAGCAGCGCGGGGACCGCCAGCATAGGCTACACCTTC. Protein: CASSAGTASIGYTF.

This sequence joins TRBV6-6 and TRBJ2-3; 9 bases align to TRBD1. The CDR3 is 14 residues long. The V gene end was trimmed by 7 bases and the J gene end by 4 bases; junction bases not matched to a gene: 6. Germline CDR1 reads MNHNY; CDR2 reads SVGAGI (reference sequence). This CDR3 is CASNKDRGPDTQYF. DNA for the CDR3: TGTGCCAGCAACAAGGACAGGGGACCAGATACGCAGTATTTT.

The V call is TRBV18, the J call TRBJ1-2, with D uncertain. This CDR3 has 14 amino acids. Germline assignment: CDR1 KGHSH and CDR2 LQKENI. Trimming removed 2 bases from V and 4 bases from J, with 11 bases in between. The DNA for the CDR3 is TGTGCCAGCTCACCAGGCGGCTTGGGCTATGGCTACACCTTC. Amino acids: CASSPGGLGYGYTF.

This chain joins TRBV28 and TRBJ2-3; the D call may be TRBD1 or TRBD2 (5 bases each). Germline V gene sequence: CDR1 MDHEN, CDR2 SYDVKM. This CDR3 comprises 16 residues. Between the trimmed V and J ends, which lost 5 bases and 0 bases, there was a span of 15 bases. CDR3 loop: CASSPSGRSSTDTQYF. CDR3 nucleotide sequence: TGTGCCAGCAGTCCCTCGGGACGGTCTAGCACAGATACGCAGTATTTT.

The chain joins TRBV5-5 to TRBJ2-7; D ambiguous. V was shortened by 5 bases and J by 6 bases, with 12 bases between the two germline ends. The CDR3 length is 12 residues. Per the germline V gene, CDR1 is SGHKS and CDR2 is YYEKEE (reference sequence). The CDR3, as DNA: TGTGCCAGCAGTTCAATCTTGGGCGAGCAGTACTTC. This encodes CASSSILGEQYF.

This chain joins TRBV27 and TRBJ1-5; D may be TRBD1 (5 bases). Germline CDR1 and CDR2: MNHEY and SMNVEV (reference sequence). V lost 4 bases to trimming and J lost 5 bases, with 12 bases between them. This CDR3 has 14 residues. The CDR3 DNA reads TGTGCCAGCAGTTCGACGACAGACTATCAGCCCCAGCATTTT. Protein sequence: CASSSTTDYQPQHF.

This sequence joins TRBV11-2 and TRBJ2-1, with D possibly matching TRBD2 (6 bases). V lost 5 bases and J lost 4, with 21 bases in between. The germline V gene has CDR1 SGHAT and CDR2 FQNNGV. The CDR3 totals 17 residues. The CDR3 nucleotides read TGTGCCAGCAGCCGATCGCCAGCAGGGACTCGATACAATGAGCAGTTCTTC. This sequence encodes CASSRSPAGTRYNEQFF.

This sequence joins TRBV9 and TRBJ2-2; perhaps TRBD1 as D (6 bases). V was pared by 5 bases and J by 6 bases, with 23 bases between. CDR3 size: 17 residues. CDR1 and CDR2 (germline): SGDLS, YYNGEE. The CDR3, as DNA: TGTGCCAGCAGTATCCTGGACAGCGAGTTGTTCCCCGGGGAGCTGTTTTTT. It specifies CASSILDSELFPGELFF.